This is a list of T cell receptor beta chains from one sample in a study of T cell responses to AZD1222 COVID-19 vaccine. The table came from immunoSEQ multiplex PCR; TCRdb's copy has only in-frame clones and leaves some out. The table lists some 130,000 clones, about 93% of them singletons, with about 5% in the top ten. Sequenced material: peripheral blood, taken on day 0 of AZD1222 vaccination. The receptors shown here come from an adult in good health. CDR3s include the opening cysteine and the closing phenylalanine or tryptophan. Fields, in order: V gene, D gene, clone size, J gene, CDR3 DNA, CDR3 protein. The D gene is left open where the match is weak. Only part of the rows carry a size: once, few, many, or a class if the clone is expanded.

>TRBV12-3/TRBV12-4|-|-|TRBJ2-2
TGTGCCAGCAGTTTAATGGGGTCCGGGGAGCTGTTTTTT
CASSLMGSGELFF
>TRBV7-7|-|-|TRBJ2-2
TGTGCCAGCAGGGGGGCTGGGACCGGGGAGCTGTTTTTT
CASRGAGTGELFF
>TRBV6-1|-|-|TRBJ1-2
TGTGCCAGCAGTGAGACCAGCGGGTACGGCTATGGCTACACCTTC
CASSETSGYGYGYTF
>TRBV2|-|-|TRBJ2-1
TGTGCCAGCAGTGAACGGCACCCTGAGGGGGGAAATGAGCAGTTCTTC
CASSERHPEGGNEQFF
>TRBV29-1|-|few|TRBJ1-5
TGCAGCGTTGCGAAAAGCGACAATCAGCCCCAGCATTTT
CSVAKSDNQPQHF
>TRBV5-1|TRBD1|-|TRBJ2-7
TGCGCCAGCAGGCCAGGGGGAAACGTAAGAGGCGAGCAGTACTTC
CASRPGGNVRGEQYF
>TRBV7-2|-|-|TRBJ2-7
TGTGCCAGCAGCACCGCGGACAGCCCTATCTTCTACGAGCAGTACTTC
CASSTADSPIFYEQYF
>TRBV12-5|-|-|TRBJ2-3
TGTGCTAGTGGTTTGGGCCTAGCGTCAGATACGCAGTATTTT
CASGLGLASDTQYF
>TRBV11-2|-|few|TRBJ1-1
TGTGCCAGCAGCTTAGTTGAAGCTTTCTTT
CASSLVEAFF
>TRBV2|-|-|TRBJ2-7
TGTGCCAGCAGTGAGGTCTACGAGCAGTACTTC
CASSEVYEQYF
>TRBV5-3|-|-|TRBJ1-5
TGTGCCAGAAGCGTGGCCGTGACGGAGGCTTTCTGGGATCAGCCCCAGCATTTT
CARSVAVTEAFWDQPQHF
>TRBV7-2|TRBD2|few|TRBJ2-5
TGTGCCAGCAGCTTAGCTCTAGGGAGGGAAGAGACCCAGTACTTC
CASSLALGREETQYF
>TRBV3-1/TRBV3-2|TRBD1|-|TRBJ2-7
TGTGCCAGCAGCAGGGGACAGGGAGGAGGCTCCTACGAGCAGTACTTC
CASSRGQGGGSYEQYF
>TRBV19|TRBD1|-|TRBJ1-5
TGTGCCAGTAGTATTTCACCGGGACAGGAGATCAATCAGCCCCAGCATTTT
CASSISPGQEINQPQHF
>TRBV16|-|-|TRBJ1-5
TGTGCCAGCAGCCAAATTTACGGTTGGGCGCGCAGCAATCAGCCCCAGCATTTT
CASSQIYGWARSNQPQHF
>TRBV6-2/TRBV6-3|TRBD2|-|TRBJ2-3
TGTGCCAGCAGTTACCTAGCGGGGGGGCCGTCGAGAGATACGCAGTATTTT
CASSYLAGGPSRDTQYF
>TRBV19|-|-|TRBJ1-4
TGTGCCAGTAGTATTCAGACTAATGAAAAACTGTTTTTT
CASSIQTNEKLFF
>TRBV28|-|-|TRBJ1-1
TGTGCCAGCTACAGGGAGGATAGGTGGGGAGCTTTCTTT
CASYREDRWGAFF
>TRBV19|TRBD1|-|TRBJ1-2
TGTGCCAGTAGTATAGGGGGTGACAGGGGGCTTCTCAACTATGGCTACACCTTC
CASSIGGDRGLLNYGYTF
>TRBV6-6|TRBD1|-|TRBJ2-7
TGTGCCAGCAGTCGGACAGGGGACTACGAGCAGTACTTC
CASSRTGDYEQYF
>TRBV4-1|TRBD2|-|TRBJ2-1
TGCGCCAGCAGCCTTCGGGGATTGGGACTAGCGGGAGGGTCTGACAATGAGCAGTTCTTC
CASSLRGLGLAGGSDNEQFF
>TRBV9|-|-|TRBJ1-2
TGTGCCAGCAGCGGAGGCTACTATGGCTACACCTTC
CASSGGYYGYTF
>TRBV4-3|-|-|TRBJ1-1
TGCGCCAGCAGCCAAGGTGGGTCAAAGGCTTTCTTT
CASSQGGSKAFF
>TRBV7-3|-|once|TRBJ2-5
TGTGCCAGCAGCCGGAGTATAACGGAGACCCAGTACTTC
CASSRSITETQYF
>TRBV9|-|-|TRBJ2-7
TGTGCCAGCGAACCGGGACACGATACCTACGAGCAGTACTTC
CASEPGHDTYEQYF
>TRBV30|-|-|TRBJ1-5
TGTGCCTGGAGTTACCTAGGGAATCAGCCCCAGCATTTT
CAWSYLGNQPQHF
>TRBV4-3|-|-|TRBJ2-3
TGCGCCAGCAGCCAAGTTTGGGGGGTACCCACAGATACGCAGTATTTT
CASSQVWGVPTDTQYF
>TRBV27|-|-|TRBJ1-6
TGTGCCAGCAGCTTTCGTTTGGGGCAGACTAATTCACCCCTCCACTTT
CASSFRLGQTNSPLHF
>TRBV6-5|-|-|TRBJ2-6
TGTGCCACCCGACGATCTTGGACTGGGGCCAACGTCCTGACTTTC
CATRRSWTGANVLTF